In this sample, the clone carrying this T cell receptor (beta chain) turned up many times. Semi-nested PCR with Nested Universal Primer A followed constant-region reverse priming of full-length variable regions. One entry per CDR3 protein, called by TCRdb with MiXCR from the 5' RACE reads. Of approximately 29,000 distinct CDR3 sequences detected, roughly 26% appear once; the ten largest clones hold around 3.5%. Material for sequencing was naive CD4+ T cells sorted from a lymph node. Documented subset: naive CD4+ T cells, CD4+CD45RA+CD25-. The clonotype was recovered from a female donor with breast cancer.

The CDR3 reads CASSGGNSPLHF. CDR3 nucleotide sequence: TGTGCCAGCAGTGGCGGGAATTCACCCCTCCACTTT. The chain carries TRBV6-5 and TRBJ1-6; no clear D gene. The CDR3 runs to 12 residues. Trimming shortened V by 5 bases and J by 7 bases, and 6 bases separated the two germline ends. The germline CDR1 and CDR2 sequences are MNHEY and SVGAGI.